The rows below give T cell receptor beta chains drawn from one sample of a study of blood T cell repertoires in COVID-19. TCRdb keeps only in-frame clones here, not all; method: immunoSEQ multiplex PCR. The table lists fewer than 400,000 clones, under 90% of them singletons. The specimen was PBMCs or T cells enriched from blood (not recorded which). These receptors came from a man aged 30-40 years who had recovered from COVID-19. The CDR3 runs from the conserved cysteine through the conserved F or W.

TRBV11-2 | CASSRLAVYEQYF
TRBV12-3/TRBV12-4 | CASSSSRVTEAFF
TRBV11-3 | CASSLAFEQYF
TRBV6-2/TRBV6-3 | CASSSGGTTDTQYF
TRBV12-5 | CASATGIGSGHSNGSYNEQFF
TRBV5-6 | CASSPGQGFYEQYF
TRBV18 | CASSPNRGSYEQYF
TRBV19 | CASSPRQGAVDGYTF
TRBV10-1 | CASSGAGFGEQYF
TRBV28 | CASSSTGERGSYEQYF
TRBV7-2 | CASSYNSGRVTGELFF
TRBV7-8 | CASSLNHRDRSNSPLHF
TRBV14 | CASSQDLSYNSPLHF
TRBV4-2 | CASSQTSGASYEQYF
TRBV7-9 | CASSPGAGVRSQYF
TRBV5-1 | CASSRTGLALEQYF
TRBV14 | CASSQEVLAGGPPFF
TRBV10-3 | CAISADGGRETQYF
TRBV29-1 | CSVPQGYGYTF
TRBV18 | CASSSTSGTTSYEQYF
TRBV24-1 | CATSDPGPPQETQYF
TRBV5-1 | CASSSTRGGRGETQYF
TRBV11-3 | CASSPRQGLTGELFF
TRBV19 | CASSTDRGNGNTIYF
TRBV18 | CASSPAGARGWNTIYF
TRBV18 | CASSPLNRGGQETQYF
TRBV3-1/TRBV3-2 | CASRHTAGANVLTF
TRBV2 | CASSTISATNEKLFF
TRBV7-9 | CASSSSYGTGPSPLHF
TRBV7-2 | CAIQGQLNSPLHF
TRBV7-6 | CASSLRLPGTSVNNEQFF
TRBV27 | CASSSGQGGYSPLHF
TRBV11-3 | CASSPEGGLAGLYNEQFF
TRBV15 | CATSSWDRADTEAFF
TRBV14 | CASSQDTQGFGAFF
TRBV3-1/TRBV3-2 | CASSPGGPNYGYTF
TRBV15 | CATSTDASAGRSYEQFF
TRBV30 | CAWSVDSGRSEQYF
TRBV30 | CAWTPGTLSHYGGTQYF
TRBV6-5 | CASSFGTGTTGELFF
TRBV7-6 | CASSPFAGTSVYEQYF
TRBV27 | CASSSDGTYEQYF
TRBV18 | CASSRDSLSNTGELFF
TRBV6-5 | CASGGLPSYEQYF
TRBV24-1 | CATSPRNGAGGVTDTQYF
TRBV18 | CASSPGDRGAFF
TRBV15 | CATSSRDREGDTEAFF
TRBV6-5 | CASRDTQETQYF
TRBV30 | CAWSQGQGRQTQYF